The rows below give T cell receptor beta chains drawn from one sample of a study of blood T cell repertoires in COVID-19. The protocol was immunoSEQ multiplex PCR, while the TCRdb copy is restricted to in-frame clones and leaves out a portion. The sample has 250,000 to 300,000 clones; approximately 91% are singletons. Sequenced: PBMCs or T cells enriched from blood (not recorded which). These receptor sequences come from a woman between 35 and 50 years old with acute COVID-19. Both conserved end residues are part of each CDR3. Fields, in order: clone size, J gene, V gene, D gene, CDR3 protein, CDR3 DNA. The D gene is left open where the match is weak. The listing skips clone size in some rows; elsewhere it reads once, few, many or a size class.

NA | TRBJ1-4 | TRBV7-6 | NA | CASSPQDRLNEKLFF | TGTGCCAGCAGCCCCCAAGACAGACTTAATGAAAAACTGTTTTTT
once | TRBJ2-7 | TRBV11-3 | TRBD1 | CASSFRDRETYEQYF | TGTGCCAGCAGCTTCCGGGACAGGGAAACCTACGAGCAGTACTTC
NA | TRBJ2-3 | TRBV7-6 | TRBD2 | CASSLGGGADTQYF | TGTGCCAGCAGCTTAGGCGGGGGGGCAGATACGCAGTATTTT
NA | TRBJ2-3 | TRBV19 | TRBD1 | CASTPRGQGTDTQYF | TGTGCCAGTACACCACGGGGACAGGGCACAGATACGCAGTATTTT
NA | TRBJ1-4 | TRBV2 | TRBD1 | CASSPDRGRTNEKLFF | TGTGCCAGCAGTCCGGACAGGGGGCGAACTAATGAAAAACTGTTTTTT
NA | TRBJ2-7 | TRBV5-5 | TRBD1 | CASSFYPNSGTETYEQYF | TGTGCCAGCAGCTTTTATCCTAACTCTGGGACAGAAACCTACGAGCAGTACTTC
NA | TRBJ1-1 | TRBV14 | TRBD1 | CASSPPLGTGWFNTEAFF | TGTGCCAGCAGCCCTCCCTTAGGGACAGGGTGGTTTAACACTGAAGCTTTCTTT
NA | TRBJ2-1 | TRBV6-2/TRBV6-3 | NA | CASSYDQTAGFDEQFF | TGTGCCAGCAGTTACGATCAGACAGCGGGTTTCGATGAGCAGTTCTTC
once | TRBJ1-1 | TRBV7-3 | NA | CASSPQGGVNTEAFF | TGTGCCAGCAGCCCTCAGGGAGGGGTGAACACTGAAGCTTTCTTT
NA | TRBJ2-7 | TRBV10-3 | TRBD2 | CAISESASGNYEQYF | TGTGCCATCAGTGAGTCGGCTAGCGGGAACTACGAGCAGTACTTC
NA | TRBJ1-4 | TRBV7-2 | TRBD1 | CASSKGQAEKLFF | TGTGCCAGCAGCAAGGGACAGGCCGAAAAACTGTTTTTT
few | TRBJ1-1 | TRBV7-2 | NA | CASSLETRNTEAFF | TGTGCCAGCAGCTTAGAGACTCGAAATACTGAAGCTTTCTTT
NA | TRBJ1-6 | TRBV28 | NA | CASRGEDSSSYNSPLHF | TGTGCCAGCAGGGGCGAGGACAGCAGCTCCTATAATTCACCCCTCCACTTT